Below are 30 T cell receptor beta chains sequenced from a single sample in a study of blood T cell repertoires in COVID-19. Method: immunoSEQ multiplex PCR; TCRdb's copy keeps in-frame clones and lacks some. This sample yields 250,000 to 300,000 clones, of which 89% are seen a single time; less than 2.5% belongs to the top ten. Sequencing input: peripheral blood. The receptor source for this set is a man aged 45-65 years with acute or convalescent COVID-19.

This CDR3 is CASSPPTANTGELFF. Written as DNA, the CDR3 is TGTGCCAGCTCACCACCGACAGCGAACACCGGGGAGCTGTTTTTT. The genes are TRBV18 and TRBJ2-2, with D maybe TRBD1 (5 bases). Trimming pared 0 bases from V and 0 bases from J, leaving 5 bases between. Germline CDR1 and CDR2: KGHSH and LQKENI. The CDR3 has 15 residues. Supplemented by reference TRBV18 and TRBJ2-2, the full variable domain reads NAGVMQNPRHLVRRRGQEARLRCSPMKGHSHVYWYRQLPEEGLKFMVYLQKENIIDESGMPKERFSAEFPKEGPSILRIQQVVRGDSAAYFCASSPPTANTGELFFGEGSRLTVL.

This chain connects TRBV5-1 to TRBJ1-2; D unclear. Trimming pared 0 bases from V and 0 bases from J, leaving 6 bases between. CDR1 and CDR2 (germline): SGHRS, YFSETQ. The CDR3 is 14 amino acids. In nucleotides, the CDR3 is TGCGCCAGCAGCTTGGAGACACCTAACTATGGCTACACCTTC. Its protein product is CASSLETPNYGYTF.

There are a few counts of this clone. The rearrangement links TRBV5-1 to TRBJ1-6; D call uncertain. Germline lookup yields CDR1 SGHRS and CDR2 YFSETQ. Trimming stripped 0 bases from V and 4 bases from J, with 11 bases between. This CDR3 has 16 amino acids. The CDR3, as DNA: TGCGCCAGCAGCTTGGTCACGGGGAGTTATAATTCACCCCTCCACTTT. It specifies CASSLVTGSYNSPLHF.

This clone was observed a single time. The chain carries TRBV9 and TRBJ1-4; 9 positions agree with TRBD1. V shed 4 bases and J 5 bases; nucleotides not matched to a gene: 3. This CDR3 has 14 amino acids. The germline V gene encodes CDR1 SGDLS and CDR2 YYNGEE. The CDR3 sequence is CASSPGQGNEKLFF. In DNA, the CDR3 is TGTGCCAGCAGCCCGGGACAGGGAAATGAAAAACTGTTTTTT.

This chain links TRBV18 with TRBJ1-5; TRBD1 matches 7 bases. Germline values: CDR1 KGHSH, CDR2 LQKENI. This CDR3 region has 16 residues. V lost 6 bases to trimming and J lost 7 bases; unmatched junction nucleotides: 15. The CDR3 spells CASSPPGDRGLQPQHF. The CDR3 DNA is TGTGCCAGCTCCCCCCCTGGGGACAGAGGTTTACAGCCCCAGCATTTT.

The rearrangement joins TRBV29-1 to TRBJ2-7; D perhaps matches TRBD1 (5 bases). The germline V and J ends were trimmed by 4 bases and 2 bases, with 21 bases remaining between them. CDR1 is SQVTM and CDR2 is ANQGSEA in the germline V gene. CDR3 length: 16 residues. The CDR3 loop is CSVVGQGNPPTYEQYF. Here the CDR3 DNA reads TGCAGCGTTGTAGGGCAGGGAAACCCACCTACCTACGAGCAGTACTTC.

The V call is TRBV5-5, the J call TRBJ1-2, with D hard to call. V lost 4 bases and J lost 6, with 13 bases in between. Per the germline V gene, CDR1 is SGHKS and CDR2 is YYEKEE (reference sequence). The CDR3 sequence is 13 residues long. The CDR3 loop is CASSRLTEDGYTF. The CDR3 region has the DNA TGTGCCAGCAGCCGCCTGACGGAGGATGGCTACACCTTC. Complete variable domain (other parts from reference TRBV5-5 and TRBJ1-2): DAGVTQSPTHLIKTRGQQVTLRCSPISGHKSVSWYQQVLGQGPQFIFQYYEKEERGRGNFPDRFSARQFPNYSSELNVNALLLGDSALYLCASSRLTEDGYTFGSGTRLTVV.

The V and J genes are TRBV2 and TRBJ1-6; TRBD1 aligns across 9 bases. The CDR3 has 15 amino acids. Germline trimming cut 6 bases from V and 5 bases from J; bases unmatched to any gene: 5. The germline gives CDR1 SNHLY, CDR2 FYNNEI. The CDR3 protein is CASRQTGGNNSPLHF. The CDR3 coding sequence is TGTGCCAGCAGGCAGACAGGGGGGAATAATTCACCCCTCCACTTT.

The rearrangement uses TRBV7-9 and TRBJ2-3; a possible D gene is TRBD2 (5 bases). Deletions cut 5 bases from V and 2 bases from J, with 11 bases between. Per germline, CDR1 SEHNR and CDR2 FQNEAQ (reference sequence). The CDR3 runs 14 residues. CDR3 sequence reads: CASSPPGNTDTQYF. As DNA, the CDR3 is TGTGCCAGCAGCCCCCCCGGGAACACAGATACGCAGTATTTT.

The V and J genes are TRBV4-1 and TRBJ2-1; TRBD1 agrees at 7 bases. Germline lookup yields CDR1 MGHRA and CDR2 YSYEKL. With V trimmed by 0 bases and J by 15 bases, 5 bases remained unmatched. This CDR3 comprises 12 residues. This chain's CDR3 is CASSQETQGRFF. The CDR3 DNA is TGCGCCAGCAGCCAAGAAACACAGGGGCGGTTCTTC.

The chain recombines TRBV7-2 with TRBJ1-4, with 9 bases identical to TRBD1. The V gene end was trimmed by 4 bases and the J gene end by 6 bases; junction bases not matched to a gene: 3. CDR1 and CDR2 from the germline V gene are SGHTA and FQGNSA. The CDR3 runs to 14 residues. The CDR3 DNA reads TGTGCCAGCAGCTATAACAGGGGGCATGAAAAACTGTTTTTT. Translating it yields CASSYNRGHEKLFF.

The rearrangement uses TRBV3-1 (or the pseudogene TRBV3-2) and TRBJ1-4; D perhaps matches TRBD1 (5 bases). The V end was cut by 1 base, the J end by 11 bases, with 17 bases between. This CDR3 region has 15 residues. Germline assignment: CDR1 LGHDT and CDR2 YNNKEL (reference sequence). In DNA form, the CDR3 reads TGTGCCAGCAGCCAAGGCGGGGACCTCACAGTGAAACTGTTTTTT. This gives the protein CASSQGGDLTVKLFF.

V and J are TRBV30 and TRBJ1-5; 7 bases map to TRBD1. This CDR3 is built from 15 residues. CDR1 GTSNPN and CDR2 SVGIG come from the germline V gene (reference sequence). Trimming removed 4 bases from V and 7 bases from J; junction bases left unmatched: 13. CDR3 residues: CAWKRQGVIGQPQHF. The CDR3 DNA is TGTGCCTGGAAGCGGCAGGGGGTAATTGGGCAGCCCCAGCATTTT.

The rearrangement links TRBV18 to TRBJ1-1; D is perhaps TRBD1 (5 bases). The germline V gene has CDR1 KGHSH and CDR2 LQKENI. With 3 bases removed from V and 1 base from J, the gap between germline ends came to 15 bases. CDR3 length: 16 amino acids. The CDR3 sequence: CASSPRGSRANTEAFF. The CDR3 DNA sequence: TGTGCCAGCTCACCTAGGGGTAGCAGGGCGAACACTGAAGCTTTCTTT.

CDR3 sequence: CASSSRTGNTEAFF. The CDR3 region has the DNA TGTGCCAGCAGCTCTCGGACAGGGAACACTGAAGCTTTCTTT. This sequence joins TRBV7-9 and TRBJ1-1, with 7 bases identical to TRBD1. CDR1 and CDR2 (germline): SEHNR, FQNEAQ (reference sequence). Trimming at V came to 4 bases and at J to 1 base, leaving 3 bases not matched to a gene. The CDR3 is 14 amino acids. The full variable domain, rest sourced from reference TRBV7-9 and TRBJ1-1, is DTGVSQNPRHKITKRGQNVTFRCDPISEHNRLYWYRQTLGQGPEFLTYFQNEAQLEKSRLLSDRFSAERPKGSFSTLEIQRTEQGDSAMYLCASSSRTGNTEAFFGQGTRLTVV.

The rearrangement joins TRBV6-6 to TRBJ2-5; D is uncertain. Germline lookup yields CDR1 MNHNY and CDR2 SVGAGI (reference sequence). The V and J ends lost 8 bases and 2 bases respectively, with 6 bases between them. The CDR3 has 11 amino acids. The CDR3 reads CASSRQETQYF. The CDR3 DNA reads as TGTGCCAGCTCTAGACAAGAGACCCAGTACTTC.

The CDR3 bases are TGCGCCAGCAGGCCTAGCGGGGGGTTAATAAGGACGGAGACCCAGTACTTC. It translates to CASRPSGGLIRTETQYF. The chain joins TRBV5-1 to TRBJ2-5; 11 bases map to TRBD2. CDR1 and CDR2 from the germline V gene are SGHRS and YFSETQ. The trim removed 5 bases at V and 5 bases at J, leaving 14 bases unmatched. The CDR3 sequence is 17 residues long.

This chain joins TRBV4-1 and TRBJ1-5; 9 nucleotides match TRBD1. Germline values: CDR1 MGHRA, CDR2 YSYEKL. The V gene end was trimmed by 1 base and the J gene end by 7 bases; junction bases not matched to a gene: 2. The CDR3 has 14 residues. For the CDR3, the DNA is TGCGCCAGCAGCCAAGGACAGGGGGTACAGCCCCAGCATTTT. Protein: CASSQGQGVQPQHF.

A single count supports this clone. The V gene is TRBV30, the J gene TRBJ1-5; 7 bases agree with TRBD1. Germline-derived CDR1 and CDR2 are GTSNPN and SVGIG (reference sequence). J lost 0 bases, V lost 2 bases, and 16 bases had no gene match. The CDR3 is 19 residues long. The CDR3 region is CAWSFAFTGQHHSNQPQHF. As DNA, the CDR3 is TGTGCCTGGAGTTTCGCCTTCACGGGACAGCACCATAGCAATCAGCCCCAGCATTTT.

The CDR3 sequence: CASSPGQGNEKLFF. Here the CDR3 DNA reads TGTGCCAGCAGCCCGGGACAGGGAAATGAAAAACTGTTTTTT. The genes are TRBV4-2 and TRBJ1-4, with 9 bases lining up with TRBD1. The ends lost 4 bases at V and 5 bases at J; junction bases unmatched: 2. CDR1 and CDR2 from the germline V gene are LGHNA and YNFKEQ. This CDR3 spans 14 amino acids.

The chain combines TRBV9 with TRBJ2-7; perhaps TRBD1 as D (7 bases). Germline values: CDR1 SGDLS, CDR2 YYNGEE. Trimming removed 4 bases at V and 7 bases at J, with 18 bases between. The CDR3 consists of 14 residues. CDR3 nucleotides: TGTGCCAGCAGCACCCGAAAGGGGGCGGGGGAGCAGTACTTC. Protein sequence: CASSTRKGAGEQYF.

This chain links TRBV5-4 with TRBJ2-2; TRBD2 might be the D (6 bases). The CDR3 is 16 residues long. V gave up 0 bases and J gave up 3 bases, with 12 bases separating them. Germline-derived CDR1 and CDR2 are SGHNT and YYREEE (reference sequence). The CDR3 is CASSLAGRGYTGELFF. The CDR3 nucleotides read TGTGCCAGCAGCTTGGCTGGGCGGGGTTACACCGGGGAGCTGTTTTTT.

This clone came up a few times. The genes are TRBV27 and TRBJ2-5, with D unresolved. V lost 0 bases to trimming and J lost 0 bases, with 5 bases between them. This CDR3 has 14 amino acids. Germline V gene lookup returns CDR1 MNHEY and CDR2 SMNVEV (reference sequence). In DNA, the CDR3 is TGTGCCAGCAGTTTATCTCCGTACCAAGAGACCCAGTACTTC. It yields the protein CASSLSPYQETQYF.

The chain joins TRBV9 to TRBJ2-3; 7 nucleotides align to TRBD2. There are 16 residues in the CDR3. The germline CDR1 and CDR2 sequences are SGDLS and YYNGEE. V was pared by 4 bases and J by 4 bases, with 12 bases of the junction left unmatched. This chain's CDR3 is CASSLVGTIPPDTQYF. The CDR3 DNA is TGTGCCAGCAGCTTGGTTGGGACTATCCCCCCAGATACGCAGTATTTT.

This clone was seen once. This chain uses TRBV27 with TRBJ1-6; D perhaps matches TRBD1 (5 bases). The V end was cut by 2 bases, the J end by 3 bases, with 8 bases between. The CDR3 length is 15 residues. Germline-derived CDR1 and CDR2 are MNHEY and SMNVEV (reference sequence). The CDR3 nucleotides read TGTGCCAGCAGTTTAAAGGGGATCTATAATTCACCCCTCCACTTT. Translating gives CASSLKGIYNSPLHF.

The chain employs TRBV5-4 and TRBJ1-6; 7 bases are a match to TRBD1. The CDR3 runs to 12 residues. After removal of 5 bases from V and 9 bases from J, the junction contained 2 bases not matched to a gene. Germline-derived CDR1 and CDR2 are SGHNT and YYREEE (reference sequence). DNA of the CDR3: TGTGCCAGCAGGACAGGGCCTTCACCCCTCCACTTT. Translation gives CASRTGPSPLHF.

The chain's CDR3 is CASSPLLSGGLGTQYF. CDR3 nucleotides: TGTGCCAGTAGTCCTCTCCTTAGCGGGGGACTCGGGACCCAGTACTTC. V is TRBV19 and J is TRBJ2-5, with 9 positions matching TRBD2. CDR1 and CDR2 (germline): LNHDA, SQIVND (reference sequence). J lost 7 bases, V lost 5 bases, and 14 bases had no gene match. The CDR3 has 16 residues.

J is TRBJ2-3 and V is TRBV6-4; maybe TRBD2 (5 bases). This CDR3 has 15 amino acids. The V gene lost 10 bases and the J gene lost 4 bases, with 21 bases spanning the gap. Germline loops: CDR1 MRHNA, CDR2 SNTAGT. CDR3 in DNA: TGTGCCACCCGGAAACGGGGAAACTTGGCAGATACGCAGTATTTT. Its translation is CATRKRGNLADTQYF.

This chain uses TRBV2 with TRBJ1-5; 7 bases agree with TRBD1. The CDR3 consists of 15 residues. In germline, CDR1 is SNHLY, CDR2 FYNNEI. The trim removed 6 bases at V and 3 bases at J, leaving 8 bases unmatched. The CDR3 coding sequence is TGTGCCAGCAGGGACAGGCGTTTTGCCAATCAGCCCCAGCATTTT. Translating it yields CASRDRRFANQPQHF.

For the CDR3, the DNA is TGTGCCAGCAGTGCAGGACAAAACTATGGCTACACCTTC. This encodes CASSAGQNYGYTF. This chain links TRBV2 with TRBJ1-2; D is possibly TRBD1 (5 bases). The CDR3 length is 13 residues. Deletions cut 4 bases from V and 2 bases from J, with 8 bases between. Germline V lookup: CDR1 SNHLY, CDR2 FYNNEI.